One sample yielded the 5 T cell receptor beta chains listed below, sequenced in a study of regulatory T cells in long-lasting Graves disease. With iRepertoire HTBI primers and Arm-PCR of CDR3 regions, TCR beta libraries were built. TCRdb reprocessed the multiplex PCR reads via MiXCR and lists one record per CDR3 protein. The table includes 550,000 to 600,000 distinct CDR3 sequences, about 15% detected once. The sample's time point: newly diagnosed GD, antithyroid drugs for less than 3 months. Following extraction of RNA from PBMCs, that RNA was used to make the TCR library. A further study also used this sample, focusing on T cells in Graves' hyperthyroidism and ophthalmopathy.

The specimen comprised peripheral blood mononuclear cells (PBMCs), sampled at new diagnosis, from a patient treated with antithyroid drugs. The receptors were sampled from a man aged 18 to 29 with Graves disease.

This clonotype has more than one count but fewer than ten. The V and J genes are TRBV4-1 and TRBJ1-1; no clear D gene. Germline V gene lookup returns CDR1 MGHRA and CDR2 YSYEKL. Trimming cost V 2 bases and J 4 bases, with 14 bases left between them. This CDR3 spans 15 amino acids. This CDR3 is CASSQTQVRATEAFF. CDR3 DNA sequence: TGCGCCAGCAGCCAAACCCAAGTTCGAGCCACTGAAGCTTTCTTT.

This clonotype was recorded at least ten times. This sequence joins TRBV18 and TRBJ2-5, with 9 bases identical to TRBD1. CDR3 length: 16 amino acids. CDR1 and CDR2 (germline): KGHSH, LQKENI. V trimming: 0 bases; J trimming: 5 bases; junction bases outside the gene matches: 7. The chain's CDR3 is CASSPPLGQGRETQYF. Written as DNA, the CDR3 is TGTGCCAGCTCACCACCGTTGGGACAGGGAAGGGAGACCCAGTACTTC.

This clonotype was seen many times. This chain links TRBV10-1 with TRBJ2-1; 12 bases are a match to TRBD2. Germline V gene sequence: CDR1 WNHNN, CDR2 SYGVQD (reference sequence). The CDR3 is 18 amino acids. With 2 bases clipped from V and 4 bases from J, the junction kept 9 bases outside the gene matches. This chain's CDR3 is CASSEGGSGLAGYNEQFF. CDR3 DNA sequence: TGCGCCAGCAGTGAGGGGGGGAGCGGACTAGCGGGATACAATGAGCAGTTCTTC.

This chain uses TRBV12-3 or TRBV12-4 with TRBJ1-6; no reliable D call. This CDR3 has 17 residues. Deletions cut 6 bases from V and 0 bases from J, with 15 bases between. The CDR3 here is CASSVAVDISYNSPLHF. Written as DNA, the CDR3 is TGTGCCAGCAGCGTAGCAGTGGATATCTCCTATAATTCACCCCTCCACTTT.

This clonotype showed up just a few times. V is TRBV11-2 and J is TRBJ2-7; D could derive from TRBD1 or TRBD2 (5 bases each). V was pared by 5 bases and J by 4 bases, with 15 bases between. Germline lookup yields CDR1 SGHAT and CDR2 FQNNGV. This CDR3 has 14 amino acids. This CDR3 is CASSRGPEGYEQYF. DNA of the CDR3: TGTGCCAGCAGCCGGGGCCCCGAAGGTTACGAGCAGTACTTC.